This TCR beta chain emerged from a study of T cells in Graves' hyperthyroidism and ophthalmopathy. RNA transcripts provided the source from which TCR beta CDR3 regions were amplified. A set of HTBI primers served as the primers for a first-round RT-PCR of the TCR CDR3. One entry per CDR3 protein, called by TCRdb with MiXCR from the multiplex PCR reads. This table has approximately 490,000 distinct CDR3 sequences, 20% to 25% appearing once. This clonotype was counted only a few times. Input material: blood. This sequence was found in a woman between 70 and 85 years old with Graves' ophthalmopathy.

The CDR3 DNA follows: TGTGCCAGCACTCCGACATTGCACCTAGGAGGGGCCAACGTCCTGACTTTC. This encodes CASTPTLHLGGANVLTF. The chain uses TRBV2 and TRBJ2-6; no clear D. Germline lookup yields CDR1 SNHLY and CDR2 FYNNEI. CDR3 size: 17 residues. V was pared by 7 bases and J by 4 bases, with 20 bases between.